This TCR beta chain was profiled in a study of blood T cell repertoires in COVID-19. The wider study: In each case, the material was cDNA or gDNA derived from T cells, B-cell-depleted T cells, or PBMCs.

Germline values: CDR1 MNHEY, CDR2 SVGAGI. Trimming stripped 6 bases from V and 10 bases from J, with 16 bases between. CDR3 length equals 13 residues. Authors' processing steps: Estimates of nucleated cell counts were drawn from the amplification of reference gene primers. TCRdb keeps only in-frame clones here, not all; method: immunoSEQ multiplex PCR. The V and J calls and clone size were taken over from that table, and D and trimming were inferred from the DNA. The repertoire holds over 250,000 clones, with 75% to 90% as singletons. This TCR was recovered from a man in his forties or fifties with acute or convalescent COVID-19. Input material: peripheral blood. The V gene is TRBV6-5, the J gene TRBJ2-1; D not certain. CDR3 amino acids: CASSPLQAGEQFF. The CDR3 DNA reads as TGTGCCAGCAGCCCCCTTCAAGCCGGGGAGCAGTTCTTC.